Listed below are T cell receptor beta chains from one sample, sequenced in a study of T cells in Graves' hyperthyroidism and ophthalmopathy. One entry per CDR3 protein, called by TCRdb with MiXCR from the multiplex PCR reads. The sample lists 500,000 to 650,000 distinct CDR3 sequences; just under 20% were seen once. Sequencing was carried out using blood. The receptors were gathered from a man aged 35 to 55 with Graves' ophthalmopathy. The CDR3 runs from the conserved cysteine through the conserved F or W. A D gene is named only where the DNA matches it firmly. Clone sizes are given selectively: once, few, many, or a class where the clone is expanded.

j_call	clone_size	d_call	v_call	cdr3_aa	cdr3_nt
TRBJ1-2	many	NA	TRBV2	CASSPPRGGYTF	TGTGCCAGCAGTCCCCCCAGGGGTGGCTACACCTTC
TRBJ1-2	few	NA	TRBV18	CASSLNSRSSYGYTF	TGTGCCAGCTCACTCAACAGCAGGAGTAGCTATGGCTACACCTTC
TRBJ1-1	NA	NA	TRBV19	CASSTRPPRSTEAFF	TGTGCCAGTAGTACCCGCCCTCCACGAAGCACTGAAGCTTTCTTT
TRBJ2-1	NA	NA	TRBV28	CASSGAEAGRYNEQFF	TGTGCCAGCAGTGGGGCCGAGGCGGGACGGTACAATGAGCAGTTCTTC
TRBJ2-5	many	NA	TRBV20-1	CSAERSLWGRETQYF	TGCAGTGCTGAGAGGAGCTTATGGGGTAGGGAGACCCAGTACTTC
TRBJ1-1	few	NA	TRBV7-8	CASMDSPNTEAFF	TGTGCCAGCATGGACAGCCCGAACACTGAAGCTTTCTTT
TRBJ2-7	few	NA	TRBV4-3	CASSQVGPSGSYEQYF	TGCGCCAGCAGCCAAGTTGGGCCCTCGGGTAGTTACGAGCAGTACTTC
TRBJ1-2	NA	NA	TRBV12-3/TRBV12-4	CASSAWDTNNYGYTF	TGTGCCAGCAGCGCCTGGGACACTAACAACTATGGCTACACCTTC
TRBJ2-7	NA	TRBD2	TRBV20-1	CSASTSGTGNEQYF	TGCAGTGCTAGTACTAGCGGGACTGGCAACGAGCAGTACTTC
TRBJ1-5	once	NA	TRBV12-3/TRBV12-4	CASTQQVGGNQPQHF	TGTGCCAGCACCCAGCAGGTGGGCGGCAATCAGCCCCAGCATTTT
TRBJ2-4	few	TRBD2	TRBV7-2	CASSLPHSGIMNRDIQYF	TGTGCCAGCAGCCTACCCCATAGCGGGATCATGAATAGGGACATTCAGTACTTC
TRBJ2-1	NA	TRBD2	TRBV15	CATSRQTSGGRTEQFF	TGTGCCACCAGCAGACAGACTAGCGGGGGGAGGACTGAGCAGTTCTTC
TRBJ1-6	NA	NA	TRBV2	CASSEEAHPNSPLHF	TGTGCCAGCAGTGAAGAGGCACACCCAAATTCACCCCTCCACTTT
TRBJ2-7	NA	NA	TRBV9	CASSVDPHAYEQYF	TGTGCCAGCAGCGTAGATCCCCATGCCTACGAGCAGTACTTC
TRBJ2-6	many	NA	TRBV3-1	CASSRQAPGANVLTF	TGTGCCAGCAGTCGACAGGCACCAGGGGCCAACGTCCTGACTTTC
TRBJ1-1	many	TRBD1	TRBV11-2	CASSLDRTGGTEAFF	TGTGCCAGCAGCTTAGATCGGACAGGGGGCACTGAAGCTTTCTTT
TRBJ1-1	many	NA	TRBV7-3	CASRLQANTEAFF	TGTGCCAGCAGACTACAGGCGAACACTGAAGCTTTCTTT
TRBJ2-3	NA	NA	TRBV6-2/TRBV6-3	CASSYSYPRTGTDTQYF	TGTGCCAGCAGTTACTCCTACCCGAGGACAGGCACAGATACGCAGTATTTT
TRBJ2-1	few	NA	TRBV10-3	CAISEDPNIYNEQFF	TGTGCCATCAGTGAAGACCCGAATATCTACAATGAGCAGTTCTTC
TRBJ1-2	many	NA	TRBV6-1	CASSERPFGGYTF	TGTGCCAGCAGTGAGCGGCCATTTGGTGGCTACACCTTC
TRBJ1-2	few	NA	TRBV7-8	CASSLSGEVDYGYTF	TGTGCCAGCAGCTTATCTGGGGAAGTGGACTATGGCTACACCTTC
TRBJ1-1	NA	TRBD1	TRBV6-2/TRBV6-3	CASSGISDRGTFHTEAFF	TGTGCCAGCAGTGGAATCTCGGACAGGGGGACCTTTCACACTGAAGCTTTCTTT
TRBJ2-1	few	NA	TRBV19	CASSIAPSYNEQFF	TGTGCCAGTAGTATTGCCCCCTCCTACAATGAGCAGTTCTTC
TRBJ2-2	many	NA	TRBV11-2	CASSPLNENTGELFF	TGTGCCAGCAGCCCCCTTAACGAGAACACCGGGGAGCTGTTTTTT
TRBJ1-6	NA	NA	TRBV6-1	CASSEPAGGSYNSPLHF	TGTGCCAGCAGTGAACCCGCCGGTGGCTCCTATAATTCACCCCTCCACTTT
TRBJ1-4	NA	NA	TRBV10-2	CASSERGAREKLFF	TGCGCCAGCAGTGAAAGGGGGGCCCGTGAAAAACTGTTTTTT
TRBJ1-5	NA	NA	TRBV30	CAWTSGIFNQPQHF	TGTGCCTGGACCTCAGGGATTTTCAATCAGCCCCAGCATTTT
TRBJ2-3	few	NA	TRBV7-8	CASSFQNTQYF	TGTGCCAGCAGCTTTCAAAATACGCAGTATTTT
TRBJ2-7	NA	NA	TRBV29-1	CSVVFDTEGGLEQYF	TGCAGCGTTGTGTTTGATACGGAGGGGGGGCTCGAGCAGTACTTC
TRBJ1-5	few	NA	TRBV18	CASSAGTYGDQPQHF	TGTGCCAGCTCAGCCGGGACCTACGGGGATCAGCCCCAGCATTTT
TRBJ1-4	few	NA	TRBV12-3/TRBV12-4	CAGSVRAPYEKLFF	TGTGCCGGCAGTGTGAGGGCCCCATATGAAAAACTGTTTTTT
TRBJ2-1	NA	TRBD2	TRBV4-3	CASSQGAGGEQFF	TGCGCCAGCAGCCAAGGGGCGGGAGGTGAGCAGTTCTTC
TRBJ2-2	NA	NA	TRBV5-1	CASSALTGNTGELFF	TGCGCCAGCAGCGCGCTAACAGGGAACACCGGGGAGCTGTTTTTT
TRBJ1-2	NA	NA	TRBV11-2	CASSQQPTGNYGYTF	TGCGCCAGCAGCCAACAACCGACAGGAAACTATGGCTACACCTTC
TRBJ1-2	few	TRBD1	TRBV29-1	CSVGDRGGYGYTF	TGCAGCGTTGGGGACAGGGGAGGGTATGGCTACACCTTC
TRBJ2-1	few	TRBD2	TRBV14	CASSPGLAGRLNSYNEQFF	TGTGCCAGCAGCCCAGGACTAGCGGGACGCCTAAATTCCTACAATGAGCAGTTCTTC
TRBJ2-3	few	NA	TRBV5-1	CASSLVSQSTDTQYF	TGCGCCAGCAGCTTGGTTTCCCAAAGCACAGATACGCAGTATTTT
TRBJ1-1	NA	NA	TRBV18	CASSPTLAPGLAFF	TGTGCCAGCTCACCGACTCTAGCCCCCGGTCTAGCTTTCTTT
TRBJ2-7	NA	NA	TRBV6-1	CASSYGRVSYEQYF	TGTGCCAGCAGTTATGGGCGGGTCTCCTACGAGCAGTACTTC
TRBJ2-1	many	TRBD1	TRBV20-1	CSAIRQGGRNEQFF	TGCAGTGCTATCCGACAGGGGGGACGGAATGAGCAGTTCTTC
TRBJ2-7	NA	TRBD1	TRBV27	CASSLGQGALPEQYF	TGTGCCAGCAGTTTGGGACAGGGGGCCCTACCCGAGCAGTACTTC
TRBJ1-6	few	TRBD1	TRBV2	CASSDGRPGTGFSPLHF	TGTGCCAGCAGTGATGGGAGACCGGGGACAGGCTTTTCACCCCTCCACTTT
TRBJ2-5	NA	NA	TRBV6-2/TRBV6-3	CASSSGTWEETQYF	TGTGCCAGCAGCTCCGGGACTTGGGAAGAGACCCAGTACTTC
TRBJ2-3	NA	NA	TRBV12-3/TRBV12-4	CASRVDWVIDTQYF	TGTGCCAGCAGAGTCGACTGGGTGATAGATACGCAGTATTTT
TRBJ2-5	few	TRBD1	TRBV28	CASSLKGAGETQYF	TGTGCCAGCAGTTTAAAGGGGGCGGGAGAGACCCAGTACTTC
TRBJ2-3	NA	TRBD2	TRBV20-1	CSALRTSGRLTDTQYF	TGCAGTGCTCTCCGGACTAGCGGGAGGCTCACAGATACGCAGTATTTT
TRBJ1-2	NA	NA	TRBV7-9	CASSLQQGGGYTF	TGTGCCAGCAGCTTGCAACAGGGAGGTGGCTACACCTTC
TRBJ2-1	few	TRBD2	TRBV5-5	CASSSLAGGFQNEQFF	TGTGCCAGCAGCTCACTAGCGGGGGGGTTTCAGAATGAGCAGTTCTTC
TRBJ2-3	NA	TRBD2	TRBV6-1	CASSPKRGGVDTQYF	TGTGCCAGCAGCCCAAAGCGGGGTGGGGTAGATACGCAGTATTTT
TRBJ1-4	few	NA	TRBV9	CASSSGVQTNEKLFF	TGTGCCAGCAGCTCAGGGGTACAAACTAATGAAAAACTGTTTTTT
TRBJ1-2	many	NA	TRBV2	CASSESGTAGYTF	TGTGCCAGCAGTGAATCGGGAACGGCTGGCTACACCTTC
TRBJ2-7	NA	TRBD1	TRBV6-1	CASSGGQGERYEQYF	TGTGCCAGCAGTGGGGGACAGGGGGAACGCTACGAGCAGTACTTC